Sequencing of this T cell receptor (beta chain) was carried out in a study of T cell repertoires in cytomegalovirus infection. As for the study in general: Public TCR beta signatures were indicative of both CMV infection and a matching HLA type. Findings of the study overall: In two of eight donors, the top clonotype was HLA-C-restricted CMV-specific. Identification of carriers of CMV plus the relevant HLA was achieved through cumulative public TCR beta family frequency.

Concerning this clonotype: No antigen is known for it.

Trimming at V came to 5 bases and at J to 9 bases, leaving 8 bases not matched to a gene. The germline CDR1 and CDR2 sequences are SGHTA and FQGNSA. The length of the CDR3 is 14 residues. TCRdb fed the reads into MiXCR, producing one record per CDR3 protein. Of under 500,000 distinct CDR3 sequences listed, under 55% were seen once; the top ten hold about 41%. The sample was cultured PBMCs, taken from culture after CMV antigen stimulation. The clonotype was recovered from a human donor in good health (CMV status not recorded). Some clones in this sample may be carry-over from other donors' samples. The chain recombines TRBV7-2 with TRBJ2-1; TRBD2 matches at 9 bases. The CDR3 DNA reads TGTGCCAGCAGCATAATAGCGGGGGCTGGTGAGCAGTTCTTC. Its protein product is CASSIIAGAGEQFF.